Below, one T cell receptor beta chain is given with its context. This entry comes from a study of blood T cell repertoires in COVID-19. About the research overall: The origin of the acute and convalescent COVID-19 samples was the United States, Italy and Spain. The cDNA or gDNA used as material had been derived from T cells, B-cell-depleted T cells, or PBMCs.

Trimming removed 0 bases at V and 6 bases at J, with 6 bases between. The germline CDR1 and CDR2 sequences are SGHAT and FQNNGV. This CDR3 has 13 amino acids. Authors' processing steps: Amplification with reference gene primers provided the estimates of nucleated cell counts. This table comes from immunoSEQ multiplex PCR, and its TCRdb copy is limited to in-frame clones, with some not included. The DNA gave D and trimming, while V, J and clone size come from that table. Among about 120,000 clones listed, approximately 83% were seen once. Sequencing used peripheral blood. The sequence was collected from a woman in her 70s with acute or convalescent COVID-19. The V gene is TRBV11-2, the J gene TRBJ1-5; D remains unclear. The CDR3 sequence: CASSLERSQPQHF. The CDR3 DNA reads as TGTGCCAGCAGCTTAGAACGCAGTCAGCCCCAGCATTTT.